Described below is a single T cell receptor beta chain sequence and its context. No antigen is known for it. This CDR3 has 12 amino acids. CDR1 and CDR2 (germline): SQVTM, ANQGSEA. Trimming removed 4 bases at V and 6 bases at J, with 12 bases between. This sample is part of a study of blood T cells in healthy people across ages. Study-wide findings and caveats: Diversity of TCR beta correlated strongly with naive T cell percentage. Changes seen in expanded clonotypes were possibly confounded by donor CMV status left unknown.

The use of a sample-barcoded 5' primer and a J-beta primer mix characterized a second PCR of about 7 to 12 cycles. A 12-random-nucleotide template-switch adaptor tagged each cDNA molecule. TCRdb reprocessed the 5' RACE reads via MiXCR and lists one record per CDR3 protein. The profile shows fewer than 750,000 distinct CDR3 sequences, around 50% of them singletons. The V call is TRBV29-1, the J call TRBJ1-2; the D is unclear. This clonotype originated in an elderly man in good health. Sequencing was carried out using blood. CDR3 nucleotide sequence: TGCAGCGTTGCCGACTGGATGAATGGCTACACCTTC. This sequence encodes CSVADWMNGYTF.